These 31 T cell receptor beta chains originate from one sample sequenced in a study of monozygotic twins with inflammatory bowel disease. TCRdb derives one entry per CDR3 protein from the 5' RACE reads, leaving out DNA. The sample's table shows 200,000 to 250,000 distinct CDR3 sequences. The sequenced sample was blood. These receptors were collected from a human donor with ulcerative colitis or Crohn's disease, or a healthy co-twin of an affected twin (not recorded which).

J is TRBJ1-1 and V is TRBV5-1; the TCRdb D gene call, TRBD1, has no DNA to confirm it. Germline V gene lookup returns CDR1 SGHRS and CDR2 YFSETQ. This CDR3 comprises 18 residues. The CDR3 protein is CASSLAGTGGLMNTEAFF.

Here the CDR3 reads CSAEPITTDTQYF. The chain uses TRBV20-1 and TRBJ2-3. The CDR3 is 13 amino acids. Germline CDR1 and CDR2: DFQATT and SNEGSKA (reference sequence).

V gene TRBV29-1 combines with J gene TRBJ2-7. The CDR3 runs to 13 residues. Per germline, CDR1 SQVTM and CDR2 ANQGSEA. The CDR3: CSVEGNGMAEQYF.

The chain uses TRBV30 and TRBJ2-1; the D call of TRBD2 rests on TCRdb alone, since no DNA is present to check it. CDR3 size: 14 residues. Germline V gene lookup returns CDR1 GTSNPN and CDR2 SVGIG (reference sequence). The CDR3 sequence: CAWAEGLAGNEQFF.

Here the CDR3 reads CASSPDWTMAGNTIYF. The chain joins TRBV5-1 to TRBJ1-3. The length of the CDR3 is 16 residues. The germline V gene encodes CDR1 SGHRS and CDR2 YFSETQ. The full variable domain, its missing parts supplied by reference TRBV5-1 and TRBJ1-3, is KAGVTQTPRYLIKTRGQQVTLSCSPISGHRSVSWYQQTPGQGLQFLFEYFSETQRNKGNFPGRFSGRQFSNSRSEMNVSTLELGDSALYLCASSPDWTMAGNTIYFGEGSWLTVV.

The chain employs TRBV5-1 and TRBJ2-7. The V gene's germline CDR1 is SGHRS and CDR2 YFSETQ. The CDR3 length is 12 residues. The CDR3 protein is CASSLGVDEQYF.

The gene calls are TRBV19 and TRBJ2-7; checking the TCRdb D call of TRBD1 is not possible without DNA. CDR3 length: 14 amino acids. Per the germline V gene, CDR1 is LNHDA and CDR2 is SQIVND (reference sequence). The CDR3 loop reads CASSIYGGTYEQYF. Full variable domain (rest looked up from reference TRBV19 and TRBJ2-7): DGGITQSPKYLFRKEGQNVTLSCEQNLNHDAMYWYRQDPGQGLRLIYYSQIVNDFQKGDIAEGYSVSREKKESFPLTVTSAQKNPTAFYLCASSIYGGTYEQYFGPGTRLTVT.

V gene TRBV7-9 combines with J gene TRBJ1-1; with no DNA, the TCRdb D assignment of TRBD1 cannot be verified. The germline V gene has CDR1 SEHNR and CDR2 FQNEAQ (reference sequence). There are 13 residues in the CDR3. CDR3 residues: CASSSFGGTEAFF.

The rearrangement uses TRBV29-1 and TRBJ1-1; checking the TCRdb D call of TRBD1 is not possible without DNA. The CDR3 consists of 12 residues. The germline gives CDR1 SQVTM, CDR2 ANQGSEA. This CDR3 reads CSVGQGHTEAFF.

CDR3 in amino acids: CASSKRTGVYEQYF. V is TRBV6-2 or TRBV6-3 and J is TRBJ2-7; TCRdb names TRBD1, which stays unverified in the absence of DNA. Per germline, CDR1 MNHEY and CDR2 SVGEGT. This CDR3 is built from 14 residues.

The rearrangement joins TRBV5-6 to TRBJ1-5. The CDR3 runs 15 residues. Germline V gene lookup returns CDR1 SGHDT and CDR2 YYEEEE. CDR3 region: CASSEFGTADQPQHF.

The CDR3 loop is CASSTGSSGNSIYF. The chain carries TRBV5-1 and TRBJ1-3. The CDR3 runs 14 residues. Germline V lookup: CDR1 SGHRS, CDR2 YFSETQ.

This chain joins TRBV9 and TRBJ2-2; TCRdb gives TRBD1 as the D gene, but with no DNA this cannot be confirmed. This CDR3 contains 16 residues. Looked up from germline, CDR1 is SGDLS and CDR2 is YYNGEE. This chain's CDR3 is CASSAGQVANTGELFF.

CDR3 residues: CASRLQGTGELFF. This rearrangement joins TRBV27 to TRBJ2-2; TCRdb gives TRBD1 as the D gene, but with no DNA this cannot be confirmed. Germline assignment: CDR1 MNHEY and CDR2 SMNVEV (reference sequence). This CDR3 is 13 amino acids long.

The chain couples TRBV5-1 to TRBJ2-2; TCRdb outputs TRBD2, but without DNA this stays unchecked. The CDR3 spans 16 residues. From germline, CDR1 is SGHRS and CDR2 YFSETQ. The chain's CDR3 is CASSSPGGGYTGELFF.

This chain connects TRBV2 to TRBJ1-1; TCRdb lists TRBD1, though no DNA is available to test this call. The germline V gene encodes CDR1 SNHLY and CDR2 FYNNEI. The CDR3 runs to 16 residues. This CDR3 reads CASSDPWDRGMAEAFF. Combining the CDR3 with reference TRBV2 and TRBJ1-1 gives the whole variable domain EPEVTQTPSHQVTQMGQEVILRCVPISNHLYFYWYRQILGQKVEFLVSFYNNEISEKSEIFDDQFSVERPDGSNFTLKIRSTKLEDSAMYFCASSDPWDRGMAEAFFGQGTRLTVV.

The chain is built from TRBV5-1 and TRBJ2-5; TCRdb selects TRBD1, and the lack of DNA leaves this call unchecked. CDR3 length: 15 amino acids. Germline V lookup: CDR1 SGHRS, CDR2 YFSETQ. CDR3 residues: CASSWEGQFRETQYF.

The CDR3 loop is CAISESTGGRAPLHF. The gene calls are TRBV10-3 and TRBJ1-6; the TCRdb call, TRBD1, lacks DNA for checking. The germline CDR1 and CDR2 sequences are ENHRY and SYGVKD. CDR3 length: 15 amino acids.

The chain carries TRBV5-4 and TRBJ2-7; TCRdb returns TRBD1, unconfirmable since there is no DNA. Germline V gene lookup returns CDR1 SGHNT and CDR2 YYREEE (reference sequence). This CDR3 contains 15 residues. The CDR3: CASSLAFTPEDEQYF.

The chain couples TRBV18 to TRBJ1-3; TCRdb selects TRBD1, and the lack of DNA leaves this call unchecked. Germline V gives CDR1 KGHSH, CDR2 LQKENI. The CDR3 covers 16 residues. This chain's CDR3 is CASSPIRGQAGNTIYF.

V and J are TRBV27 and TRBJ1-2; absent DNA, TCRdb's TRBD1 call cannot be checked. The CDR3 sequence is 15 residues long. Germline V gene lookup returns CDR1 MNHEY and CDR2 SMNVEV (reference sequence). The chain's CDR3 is CASSSRQGANYGYTF.

The CDR3 region is CASSPRAVSYNEQFF. The V call is TRBV14, the J call TRBJ2-1; TCRdb's assignment of TRBD2 cannot be checked, as there is no DNA. This CDR3 has 15 amino acids. Germline CDR1 reads SGHDN; CDR2 reads FVKESK.

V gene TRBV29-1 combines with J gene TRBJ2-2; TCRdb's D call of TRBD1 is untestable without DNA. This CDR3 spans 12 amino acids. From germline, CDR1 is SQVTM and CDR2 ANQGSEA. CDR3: CSVIRGTGELFF.

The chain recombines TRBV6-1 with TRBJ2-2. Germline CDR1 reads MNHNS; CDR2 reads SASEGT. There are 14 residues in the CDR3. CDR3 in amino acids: CASSLGMGTGELFF.

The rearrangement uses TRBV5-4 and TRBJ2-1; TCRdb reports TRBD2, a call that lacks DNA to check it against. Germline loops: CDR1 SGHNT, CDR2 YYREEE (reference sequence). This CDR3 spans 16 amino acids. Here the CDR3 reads CASSLEGGWDYNEQFF.

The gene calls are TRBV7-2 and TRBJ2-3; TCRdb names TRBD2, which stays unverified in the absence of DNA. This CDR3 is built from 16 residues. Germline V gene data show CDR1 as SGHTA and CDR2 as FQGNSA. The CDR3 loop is CASSPGLAGGTDTQYF.

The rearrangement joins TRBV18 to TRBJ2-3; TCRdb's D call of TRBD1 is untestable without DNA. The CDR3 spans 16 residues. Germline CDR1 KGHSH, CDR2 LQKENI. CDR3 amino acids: CASSPLPDSASDTQYF.

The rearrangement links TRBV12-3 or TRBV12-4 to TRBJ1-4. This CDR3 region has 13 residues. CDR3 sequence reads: CASRGAIGEKLFF.

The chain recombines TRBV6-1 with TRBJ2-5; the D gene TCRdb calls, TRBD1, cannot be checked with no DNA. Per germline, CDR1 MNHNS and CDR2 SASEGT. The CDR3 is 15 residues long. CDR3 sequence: CASSTSRGVGKTQYF.

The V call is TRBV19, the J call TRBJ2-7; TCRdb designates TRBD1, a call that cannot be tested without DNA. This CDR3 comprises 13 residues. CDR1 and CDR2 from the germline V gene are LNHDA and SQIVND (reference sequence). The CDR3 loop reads CASSFQGANEQYF.

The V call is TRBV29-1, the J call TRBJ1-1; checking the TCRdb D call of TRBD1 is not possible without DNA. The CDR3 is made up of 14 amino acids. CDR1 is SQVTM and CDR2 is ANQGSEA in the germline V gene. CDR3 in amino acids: CSVGLVVKGAEAFF.